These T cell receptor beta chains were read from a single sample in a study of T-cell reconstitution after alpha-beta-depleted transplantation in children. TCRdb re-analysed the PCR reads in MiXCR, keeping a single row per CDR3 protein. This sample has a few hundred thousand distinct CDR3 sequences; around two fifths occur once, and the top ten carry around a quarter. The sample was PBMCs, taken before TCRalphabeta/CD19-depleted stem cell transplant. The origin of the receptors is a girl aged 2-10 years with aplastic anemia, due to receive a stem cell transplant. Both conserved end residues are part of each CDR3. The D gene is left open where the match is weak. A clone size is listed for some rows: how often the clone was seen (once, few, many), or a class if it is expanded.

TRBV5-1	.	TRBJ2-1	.	TGCGCCAGCAGCAATCCCGGGACCCGGAGGGGGGGCGAGCAGTTCTTC	CASSNPGTRRGGEQFF
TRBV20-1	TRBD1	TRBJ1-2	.	TGCAGTGCTTGGGGGGGACAGGAGGGCTACACCTTC	CSAWGGQEGYTF
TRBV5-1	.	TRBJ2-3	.	TGCGCCAGCTCTGTCGGGCAGACTAGCACAGATACGCAGTATTTT	CASSVGQTSTDTQYF
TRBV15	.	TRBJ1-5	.	TGTGCCACCAGCAGTGTTGACGGTCAGCCCCAGCATTTT	CATSSVDGQPQHF
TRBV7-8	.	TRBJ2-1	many	TGTGCCAGCAGCATCCGGGACGGTAGCATTGATGAGCAGTTCTTC	CASSIRDGSIDEQFF
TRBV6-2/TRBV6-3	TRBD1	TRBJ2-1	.	TGTGCCAGCAGCCCTCAGATGGGACAGTTGGGCAATGAGCAGTTCTTC	CASSPQMGQLGNEQFF
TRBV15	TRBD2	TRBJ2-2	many	TGTGCCACCAGCAGAGTTTTAGCGGGAGGCGGAGGGGAGCTGTTTTTT	CATSRVLAGGGGELFF
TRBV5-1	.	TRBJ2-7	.	TGCGCCAGCAGCACGGGGCTACAAAGGGTCTACGAGCAGTACTTC	CASSTGLQRVYEQYF
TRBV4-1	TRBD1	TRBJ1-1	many	TGCGCCAGCAGCCAAGAACGGACAGGGCCCTCCACAGCTTTCTTT	CASSQERTGPSTAFF
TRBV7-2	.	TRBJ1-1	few	TGTGCCAGCAGCCGAGACTCCCGGGGTCCTGAAGCTTTCTTT	CASSRDSRGPEAFF
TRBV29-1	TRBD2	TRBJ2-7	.	TGCAGCGTTCGGACTAGCGGGGAGCCCTACGAGCAGTACTTC	CSVRTSGEPYEQYF
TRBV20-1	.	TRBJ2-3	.	TGCAGTGCTAGAGTCATGCGGGGGCGCACAGATACGCAGTATTTT	CSARVMRGRTDTQYF
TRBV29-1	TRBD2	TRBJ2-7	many	TGCAGCGTTACTAGCGGGAGGTCCTACGAGCAGTACTTC	CSVTSGRSYEQYF
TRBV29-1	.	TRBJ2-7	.	TGCAGCTATCGGACAGCGGACTCCTACGAGCAGTACTTC	CSYRTADSYEQYF
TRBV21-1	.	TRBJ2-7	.	TGTGCCAGCAGCAAAGTAGGACCCTACGAGCAGTACTTC	CASSKVGPYEQYF
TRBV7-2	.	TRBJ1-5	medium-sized	TGTGCCAGCAGCTTATCGGTCGGGGATAGCAATCAGCCCCAGCATTTT	CASSLSVGDSNQPQHF
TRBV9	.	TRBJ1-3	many	TGTGCCAGCAGCGTCGACCCCGGGACCGCTAACTCTGGAAACACCATATATTTT	CASSVDPGTANSGNTIYF
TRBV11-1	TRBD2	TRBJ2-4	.	TGTGCCAGCAGCTTTGTTCCGGGACTAGCGGGAGGCGGAAACATTCAGTACTTC	CASSFVPGLAGGGNIQYF
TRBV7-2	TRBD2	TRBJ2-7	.	TGTGCCAGCAGCTTATGGCTAGCGGGGGGACATGAGCAGTACTTC	CASSLWLAGGHEQYF
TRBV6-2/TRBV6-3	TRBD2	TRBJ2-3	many	TGTGCCAGCAGTTACCTCGGCGGGAGAAGCACAGATACGCAGTATTTT	CASSYLGGRSTDTQYF
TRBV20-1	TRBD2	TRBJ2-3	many	TGCAGTGCTAGTATATGGACTAGCGGGATACCAGATACGCAGTATTTT	CSASIWTSGIPDTQYF
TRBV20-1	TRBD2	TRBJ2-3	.	TGCAGTGCTCCCTCCGGGAGCGGGGGGCTTTCTAGCACAGATACGCAGTATTTT	CSAPSGSGGLSSTDTQYF
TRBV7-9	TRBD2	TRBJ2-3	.	TGTGCCAGCAGCTTAGGTTATATGAGCGGGATGGAGTATTTT	CASSLGYMSGMEYF
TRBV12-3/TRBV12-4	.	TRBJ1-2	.	TGTGCCAGCAGTTTCTTACTCCCACAAGAGGGAAAGTCTGGCTACACCTTC	CASSFLLPQEGKSGYTF
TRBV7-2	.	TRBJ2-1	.	TGTGCCAGCAGCTTAGCGAGCAGGAGAGGGGGGAATGAGCAGTTCTTC	CASSLASRRGGNEQFF
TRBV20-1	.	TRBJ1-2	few	TGCAGTGCTAGCAAGGGAACTAACTATGGCTACACCTTC	CSASKGTNYGYTF
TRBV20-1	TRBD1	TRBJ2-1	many	TGCAGTGCTAGAACAATTTCCGGGACAGGATTCTACAATGAGCAGTTCTTC	CSARTISGTGFYNEQFF
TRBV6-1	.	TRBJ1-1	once	TGTGCCAGCATCAGTAAAACAGGGATCATGAACACTGAAGCTTTCTTT	CASISKTGIMNTEAFF
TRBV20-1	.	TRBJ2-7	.	TGCAGTGTTACTCGGAGGGGGGAGCAGTACTTC	CSVTRRGEQYF
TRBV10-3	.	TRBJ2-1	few	TGTGCCATCAGTGACTCGGGGAATGAGCAGTTCTTC	CAISDSGNEQFF